The clone carrying this T cell receptor beta chain was picked up one time. Its antigen remains unknown. Trimming pared 3 bases from V and 7 bases from J, leaving 16 bases between. Germline values: CDR1 DFQATT, CDR2 SNEGSKA (reference sequence). The CDR3 covers 13 residues. These data originate in a study of CD8 T cells in ankylosing spondylitis. Libraries of TCR beta came from quantitative 5'-RACE with molecular barcodes. TCRdb used MiXCR to reprocess the 5' RACE reads, holding one entry per CDR3 protein. The sample holds more than 250,000 distinct CDR3 sequences, 11% seen once. Study-wide findings and caveats: Blood from ankylosing spondylitis patients appeared to carry a characteristic roughly 8-variant TCR beta motif.

The gene calls are TRBV20-1 and TRBJ2-7; D unresolved. The sequenced material came from blood, either unsorted or a sorted T cell fraction (not recorded which). This receptor was taken from a female donor with ankylosing spondylitis or in good health (not recorded which). The CDR3 DNA is TGCAGTGCTAGGGTACAGTCCAACAAAGAGCAGTACTTC. Encoded protein: CSARVQSNKEQYF.